This record looks at one T cell receptor beta chain sequence and its context. The data were taken from a study of blood T cell repertoires in COVID-19. About the research overall: COVID-19 samples from acute and convalescent phases originated in the United States, Italy and Spain. Sources were T cells, B-cell-depleted T cells, or PBMCs; the material itself was cDNA or gDNA.

Per the original methods: Estimation of nucleated cell counts was performed using reference gene primer amplification. The assay was immunoSEQ multiplex PCR, and TCRdb's table has in-frame clones only and misses some. D and trimming were read from the DNA, whereas the V and J calls and clone size are those reported in that table. In the table there are about 110,000 clones, approximately 87% of which are singletons. The CDR3 runs to 15 residues. Trimming took 1 base from V and 13 from J, leaving 17 bases between them. CDR1 is LGHDT and CDR2 is YNNKEL in the germline V gene (reference sequence). The source is a woman aged 55 to 70 with acute or convalescent COVID-19. This chain uses TRBV3-1 (or the pseudogene TRBV3-2) with TRBJ1-6; D not resolved. The sequenced sample consisted of peripheral blood. The chain's CDR3 is CASSQAPHDGSPLHF. The CDR3 DNA reads TGTGCCAGCAGCCAAGCCCCACACGATGGTTCCCCCCTCCACTTT.